One sample yielded the 30 T cell receptor beta chains listed below, sequenced in a study of T cell responses to AZD1222 COVID-19 vaccine (dated by TCRdb to the early 2020s). Library prep was done by the immunoSEQ multiplex PCR assay. The immuneACCESS repertoire file appears here via TCRdb, limited to in-frame rearrangements. These files lack a portion of the clones; in checked studies, under half of the deficit traces to unresolved V genes, and the cause of the others is not known. Across this sample there are about 100,000 clones, with 91% seen only once. The ten largest clones represent around 8.6% of the sample. The sample's time point label is to be understood as: about 28 days (+/-7) after the second vaccine dose. Sample: peripheral blood, taken 28 days after the second AZD1222 dose. The receptors were sampled from an adult who received the AZD1222 COVID-19 vaccine.

As regards this clone: The sample has other DNA sequences that encode this CDR3 too. The chain has TRBV5-1 and TRBJ1-6; D not certain. Germline CDR1 reads SGHRS; CDR2 reads YFSETQ. V lost 4 bases to trimming and J lost 5 bases, with 16 bases between them. This CDR3 region has 16 residues. The CDR3 is CASSKGTPGDNSPLHF. CDR3 coding DNA: TGCGCCAGCAGCAAGGGAACTCCGGGCGATAATTCACCCCTCCACTTT. Based on the CDR3 plus reference TRBV5-1 and TRBJ1-6, the full variable domain is KAGVTQTPRYLIKTRGQQVTLSCSPISGHRSVSWYQQTPGQGLQFLFEYFSETQRNKGNFPGRFSGRQFSNSRSEMNVSTLELGDSALYLCASSKGTPGDNSPLHFGNGTRLTVT.

V and J are TRBV18 and TRBJ2-7; D might be TRBD2 (6 bases). V lost 3 bases to trimming and J lost 1 base, with 16 bases between them. CDR1 and CDR2 from the germline V gene are KGHSH and LQKENI. This CDR3 spans 16 amino acids. CDR3 nucleotide sequence: TGTGCCAGCTCACCCCTGGCTAGCGTAGGTTCCTACGAGCAGTACTTC. Its translation is CASSPLASVGSYEQYF.

As DNA, the CDR3 is TGTGCCAGCAGTGACGCCCAGGGGGCTTCCTACGAGCAGTACTTC. This sequence encodes CASSDAQGASYEQYF. The chain links TRBV2 to TRBJ2-7, with 8 bases that match TRBD1. After removal of 3 bases from V and 1 base from J, the junction contained 5 bases not matched to a gene. The germline V gene has CDR1 SNHLY and CDR2 FYNNEI. This CDR3 has 15 residues.

This chain uses TRBV20-1 with TRBJ1-1; no clear D gene. The CDR3 length is 14 residues. CDR1 is DFQATT, CDR2 SNEGSKA, per germline (reference sequence). Trimming cost V 3 bases and J 0 bases, with 11 bases left between them. For the CDR3, the DNA is TGCAGTGCTAGTCCGGCAGGCATGAACACTGAAGCTTTCTTT. Translation gives CSASPAGMNTEAFF.

This clone was counted a single time. The chain's CDR3 is CASSQDLADNPAGEQYF. The CDR3 nucleotides are TGCGCCAGCAGCCAAGACCTGGCGGATAACCCCGCCGGCGAGCAGTACTTC. V gene TRBV4-3 combines with J gene TRBJ2-7; no clear D gene. Germline assignment: CDR1 LGHNA and CDR2 YSLEER. The CDR3 extends over 17 amino acids. V was cut by 0 bases and J by 6 bases, with 21 bases left in between.

This clone has just a few counts. The chain is built from TRBV12-3 or TRBV12-4 and TRBJ1-4; D is unclear. The CDR3 is made up of 12 amino acids. Trimming took 6 bases from V and 4 from J, leaving 6 bases between them. CDR3 region: CASRWVNEKLFF. The DNA for the CDR3 is TGTGCCAGCAGATGGGTTAATGAAAAACTGTTTTTT.

The CDR3 reads CASSVQGDEQYF. Written as DNA, the CDR3 is TGTGCCAGCAGCGTACAGGGAGACGAGCAGTACTTC. The V gene is TRBV7-9, the J gene TRBJ2-7; the D gene is possibly TRBD1 (6 bases). Germline V gene data show CDR1 as SEHNR and CDR2 as FQNEAQ (reference sequence). This CDR3 has 12 amino acids. Trimming took 5 bases from V and 5 from J, leaving 10 bases between them. Drawing the rest from reference TRBV7-9 and TRBJ2-7, the complete variable domain is DTGVSQNPRHKITKRGQNVTFRCDPISEHNRLYWYRQTLGQGPEFLTYFQNEAQLEKSRLLSDRFSAERPKGSFSTLEIQRTEQGDSAMYLCASSVQGDEQYFGPGTRLTVT.

This clone has a single count. V gene TRBV28 combines with J gene TRBJ2-7, with a tentative D call TRBD1 (7 bases). This CDR3 has 15 residues. Trimming shortened V by 0 bases and J by 5 bases, and 14 bases separated the two germline ends. Germline CDR1 reads MDHEN; CDR2 reads SYDVKM. The CDR3 nucleotides read TGTGCCAGCAGTTTATGGGGGCAGGGGGGACACGAGCAGTACTTC. It codes for CASSLWGQGGHEQYF.

The table lists this clone with a few counts. The chain carries TRBV6-2 or TRBV6-3 and TRBJ2-7, with 9 bases lining up with TRBD2. The germline CDR1 and CDR2 sequences are MNHEY and SVGEGT. The V segment lost 0 bases and the J segment 0 bases; nucleotides outside the gene matches: 6. This CDR3 has 17 residues. The CDR3: CASSYSISGGSSYEQYF. CDR3 nucleotides: TGTGCCAGCAGTTACTCGATTAGCGGGGGAAGCTCCTACGAGCAGTACTTC.

V is TRBV18 and J is TRBJ1-4, with D unclear. V was shortened by 6 bases and J by 6 bases, with 5 bases between the two germline ends. This CDR3 spans 11 amino acids. The V gene's germline CDR1 is KGHSH and CDR2 LQKENI. The CDR3 sequence: CASSLDEKLFF. The CDR3 DNA follows: TGTGCCAGCTCGCTTGATGAAAAACTGTTTTTT.

In its sample, this clone was seen a few times. The same CDR3 also results from other DNA sequences found in this sample. The chain carries TRBV5-6 and TRBJ1-2, with a tentative D call TRBD1 (5 bases). V lost 4 bases and J lost 1, with 14 bases in between. Germline CDR1 is SGHDT and CDR2 is YYEEEE. There are 15 residues in the CDR3. The CDR3 reads CASSPAQDHNYGYTF. The CDR3 DNA follows: TGTGCCAGCAGCCCGGCACAGGACCATAACTATGGCTACACCTTC.

The chain joins TRBV12-5 to TRBJ2-1, with 9 bases identical to TRBD2. V was clipped by 5 bases and J by 8 bases; unmatched bases: 10. Germline V lookup: CDR1 LGHNT, CDR2 FRNRAP. The CDR3 is made up of 15 amino acids. The CDR3 DNA reads as TGTGCTAGTGGTGTTTCCGGGACTAGCAGCGATGAGCAGTTCTTC. It is translated as CASGVSGTSSDEQFF.

The chain links TRBV28 to TRBJ1-2; 8 bases map to TRBD1. Germline trimming cut 3 bases from V and 6 bases from J; bases unmatched to any gene: 9. This CDR3 is built from 15 residues. CDR1 and CDR2 (germline): MDHEN, SYDVKM. CDR3: CASSFGDRRLDGYTF. The CDR3 DNA sequence: TGTGCCAGCAGTTTCGGGGACAGGCGGCTGGATGGCTACACCTTC.

This clone was seen once. This chain links TRBV12-3 or TRBV12-4 with TRBJ2-3; no definite D call. This CDR3 spans 13 amino acids. Trimming took off 6 bases at V and 9 bases at J, with 16 bases between the two ends. For the CDR3, the DNA is TGTGCCAGCAGCCCTACTCTCGTGGACACGCAGTATTTT. Amino acid sequence: CASSPTLVDTQYF.

Points on this clone: Mismatch with germline at one junction end may stem from a read error. The chain employs TRBV7-7 and TRBJ1-5; 10 bases match TRBD1. Germline CDR1 is SSHAT and CDR2 is FNYEAQ (reference sequence). The CDR3 runs 16 residues. The CDR3 DNA is TGTGCTAGCAGCTCGTCCCGGGACAGGGGTCATCAGCCCCAGCATTTT. It yields the protein CASSSSRDRGHQPQHF.

For this clone: Relative to the germline gene, one junction end is altered; a read error may explain this. The chain combines TRBV28 with TRBJ1-5; D unresolved. CDR3 size: 12 residues. In germline, CDR1 is MDHEN, CDR2 SYDVKM. The CDR3 nucleotides are TGTGCCAGCAGTTTTAGCGATCAGCCCCAGCATTTT. This translates into CASSFSDQPQHF.

The chain joins TRBV28 to TRBJ1-6; D ambiguous. The V end lost 4 bases, the J end lost 6 bases, and 10 bases lay between the germline ends. CDR1 and CDR2 from the germline V gene are MDHEN and SYDVKM. The CDR3 loop spans 14 amino acids. The CDR3: CASSSGQINSPLHF. In nucleotides, the CDR3 is TGTGCCAGCAGTTCCGGTCAAATTAATTCACCCCTCCACTTT.

The chain links TRBV9 to TRBJ2-1, with a possible D match to TRBD1 (8 bases). V lost 0 bases and J lost 7, with 11 bases in between. Germline V CDR1 and CDR2: SGDLS, YYNGEE. This CDR3 spans 14 amino acids. CDR3 sequence (DNA): TGTGCCAGCAGCGTAGAACAGGGGGGGAATGAGCAGTTCTTC. Protein sequence: CASSVEQGGNEQFF.

The V gene is TRBV18, the J gene TRBJ2-2; D gene ambiguous. The CDR3 is 15 amino acids. Trimming took 1 base from V and 1 from J, leaving 7 bases between them. In germline, CDR1 is KGHSH, CDR2 LQKENI. CDR3: CASSPLLLNTGELFF. Written as DNA, the CDR3 is TGTGCCAGCTCACCACTGCTCTTGAACACCGGGGAGCTGTTTTTT.

The chain carries TRBV11-3 and TRBJ1-1, with D uncertain. Germline V gene lookup returns CDR1 SGHNT and CDR2 YENEEA. Trimming cost V 4 bases and J 1 base, with 7 bases left between them. The CDR3 extends over 13 amino acids. This chain's CDR3 is CASSYSENTEAFF. Written as DNA, the CDR3 is TGTGCCAGCAGCTATTCGGAGAACACTGAAGCTTTCTTT.

This clone was detected only once. The chain has TRBV7-8 and TRBJ1-2, with 7 bases identical to TRBD1. The J segment lost 5 bases and the V segment lost 3 bases, leaving 3 bases of the junction unmatched. Germline CDR1 reads SGHVS; CDR2 reads FQNEAQ. This CDR3 has 13 residues. The CDR3 protein is CASSFDREYGYTF. CDR3 nucleotide sequence: TGTGCCAGCAGCTTTGACAGGGAATATGGCTACACCTTC.

Concerning this clone: Other nucleotide sequences in the sample specify the same CDR3. The chain employs TRBV5-1 and TRBJ2-1; 11 nucleotides line up with TRBD2. The J segment lost 4 bases and the V segment lost 4 bases, leaving 4 bases of the junction unmatched. The germline gives CDR1 SGHRS, CDR2 YFSETQ. The CDR3 consists of 15 residues. The CDR3 here is CASSLGTSGYNEQFF. The CDR3 region has the DNA TGCGCCAGCAGCCTGGGGACTAGCGGATACAATGAGCAGTTCTTC. Using reference TRBV5-1 and TRBJ2-1 for the parts outside the CDR3, the full variable domain is KAGVTQTPRYLIKTRGQQVTLSCSPISGHRSVSWYQQTPGQGLQFLFEYFSETQRNKGNFPGRFSGRQFSNSRSEMNVSTLELGDSALYLCASSLGTSGYNEQFFGPGTRLTVL.

V gene TRBV11-2 combines with J gene TRBJ2-2; D not resolved. The CDR3 has 12 amino acids. The germline V and J ends were trimmed by 5 bases and 5 bases, with 6 bases remaining between them. CDR1 SGHAT and CDR2 FQNNGV come from the germline V gene. The CDR3 bases are TGTGCCAGCAGCCCTAGGACCGGGGAGCTGTTTTTT. This sequence encodes CASSPRTGELFF.

The genes are TRBV19 and TRBJ1-4; D gene ambiguous. Germline V CDR1 and CDR2: LNHDA, SQIVND (reference sequence). There are 13 residues in the CDR3. Trimming took off 6 bases at V and 10 bases at J, with 15 bases between the two ends. For the CDR3, the DNA is TGTGCCAGTAGAAGGCAGTCAGATGGAAAACTGTTTTTT. Amino acid sequence: CASRRQSDGKLFF.

The rearrangement uses TRBV6-5 and TRBJ2-5; 8 nucleotides match TRBD1. CDR1 is MNHEY, CDR2 SVGAGI, per germline. The V gene end was trimmed by 2 bases and the J gene end by 2 bases; junction bases not matched to a gene: 4. The CDR3 is 15 residues long. In DNA, the CDR3 is TGTGCCAGCAGTTACCCAGGACAGGGACAAGAGACCCAGTACTTC. Translated, it gives CASSYPGQGQETQYF.

J is TRBJ1-5 and V is TRBV5-4; no clear D. Between the trimmed V and J ends, which lost 2 bases and 7 bases, there was a span of 10 bases. CDR1 is SGHNT, CDR2 YYREEE, per germline (reference sequence). CDR3 length: 13 amino acids. CDR3 nucleotides: TGTGCCAGCAGCTTCGGAGGAACCCAGCCCCAGCATTTT. The encoded protein is CASSFGGTQPQHF.

The rearrangement joins TRBV5-1 to TRBJ1-6, with D maybe TRBD1 (5 bases). Germline CDR1 and CDR2: SGHRS and YFSETQ. The CDR3 loop spans 15 amino acids. V lost 5 bases to trimming and J lost 5 bases, with 14 bases between them. CDR3: CASRRGPADNSPLHF. In DNA form, the CDR3 reads TGCGCCAGCAGAAGGGGCCCGGCTGATAATTCACCCCTCCACTTT.

The chain combines TRBV19 with TRBJ1-6, with TRBD1 matching over 11 bases. V shed 5 bases, J shed 9 bases, and the junction held 3 bases outside the gene matches. Germline-derived CDR1 and CDR2 are LNHDA and SQIVND (reference sequence). The CDR3 is 14 residues long. The CDR3 nucleotides read TGTGCCAGTAGTGGACAGGGGGCTGGTTCACCCCTCCACTTT. It yields the protein CASSGQGAGSPLHF.

This chain uses TRBV6-1 with TRBJ2-7, with TRBD2 identical over 8 bases. CDR3 length: 15 amino acids. Unmatched junction bases numbered 3, after V lost 1 base and J lost 1 base. The V gene's germline CDR1 is MNHNS and CDR2 SASEGT. The CDR3 coding sequence is TGTGCCAGCAGTGAAGGTGGCGGGAGGTCCTACGAGCAGTACTTC. This gives the protein CASSEGGGRSYEQYF.

The V gene is TRBV20-1, the J gene TRBJ1-4; 10 bases agree with TRBD1. Germline assignment: CDR1 DFQATT and CDR2 SNEGSKA (reference sequence). CDR3 length: 14 residues. V lost 3 bases to trimming and J lost 5 bases; unmatched junction nucleotides: 3. CDR3 coding DNA: TGCAGTGCTAGTCCGGGACAGGGGAATGAAAAACTGTTTTTT. Protein sequence: CSASPGQGNEKLFF.